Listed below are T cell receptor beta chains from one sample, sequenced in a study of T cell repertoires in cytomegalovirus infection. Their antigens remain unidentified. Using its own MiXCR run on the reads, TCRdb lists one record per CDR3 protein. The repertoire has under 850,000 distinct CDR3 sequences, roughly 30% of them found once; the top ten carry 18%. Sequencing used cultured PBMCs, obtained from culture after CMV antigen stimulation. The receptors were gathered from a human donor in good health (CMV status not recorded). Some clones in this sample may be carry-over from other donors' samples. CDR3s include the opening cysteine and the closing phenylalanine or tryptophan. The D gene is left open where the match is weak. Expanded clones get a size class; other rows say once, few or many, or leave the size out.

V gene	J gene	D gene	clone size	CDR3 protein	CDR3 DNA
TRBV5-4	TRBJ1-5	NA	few	CASSQNEGQPQHF	TGTGCCAGCAGCCAAAATGAGGGTCAGCCCCAGCATTTT
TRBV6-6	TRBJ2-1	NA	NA	CASDKREGRSSYNEQFF	TGTGCCAGCGATAAAAGAGAGGGCAGGAGCTCCTACAATGAGCAGTTCTTC
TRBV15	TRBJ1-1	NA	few	CATSRDFQVTITEAFF	TGTGCCACCAGCAGAGATTTCCAGGTGACTATCACTGAAGCTTTCTTT
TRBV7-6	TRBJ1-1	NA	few	CASSPTLEGGRSGAFF	TGTGCCAGCAGCCCTACTCTGGAAGGGGGTAGGTCTGGAGCTTTCTTT
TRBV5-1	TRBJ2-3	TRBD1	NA	CASSAPGQGAADTQYF	TGCGCCAGCAGCGCACCGGGACAGGGGGCCGCAGATACGCAGTATTTT
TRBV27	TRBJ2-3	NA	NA	CASRRRGRGTDTQYF	TGTGCCAGCAGGCGACGGGGGAGGGGGACAGATACGCAGTATTTT
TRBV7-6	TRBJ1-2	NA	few	CASSFRPTEPYGYTF	TGTGCCAGCAGCTTTCGCCCTACTGAGCCCTATGGCTACACCTTC
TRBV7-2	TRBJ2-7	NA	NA	CASARIIPEDLGEQYF	TGTGCCAGCGCGAGGATTATTCCTGAGGATTTGGGCGAGCAGTACTTC
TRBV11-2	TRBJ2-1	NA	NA	CASSPVRGSGEQFF	TGTGCCAGCAGCCCCGTTCGGGGTTCAGGTGAGCAGTTCTTC
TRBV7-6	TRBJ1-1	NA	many	CASSTGPQGEAFF	TGTGCCAGCAGTACTGGACCGCAGGGTGAAGCTTTCTTT
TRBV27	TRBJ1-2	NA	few	CASSFGASVLNYGYTF	TGTGCCAGCAGTTTTGGGGCCAGTGTGTTAAACTATGGCTACACCTTC
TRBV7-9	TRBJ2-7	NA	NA	CASTHRGGAGEQYF	TGTGCCAGCACCCACCGCGGAGGGGCGGGCGAGCAGTACTTC
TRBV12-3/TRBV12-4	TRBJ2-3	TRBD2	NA	CASRSLAGGRPDTQYF	TGTGCCAGCAGATCCCTAGCGGGAGGGCGGCCAGATACGCAGTATTTT
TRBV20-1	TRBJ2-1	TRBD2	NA	CSARLAGGQQFF	TGCAGTGCCCGACTAGCGGGGGGTCAGCAGTTCTTC